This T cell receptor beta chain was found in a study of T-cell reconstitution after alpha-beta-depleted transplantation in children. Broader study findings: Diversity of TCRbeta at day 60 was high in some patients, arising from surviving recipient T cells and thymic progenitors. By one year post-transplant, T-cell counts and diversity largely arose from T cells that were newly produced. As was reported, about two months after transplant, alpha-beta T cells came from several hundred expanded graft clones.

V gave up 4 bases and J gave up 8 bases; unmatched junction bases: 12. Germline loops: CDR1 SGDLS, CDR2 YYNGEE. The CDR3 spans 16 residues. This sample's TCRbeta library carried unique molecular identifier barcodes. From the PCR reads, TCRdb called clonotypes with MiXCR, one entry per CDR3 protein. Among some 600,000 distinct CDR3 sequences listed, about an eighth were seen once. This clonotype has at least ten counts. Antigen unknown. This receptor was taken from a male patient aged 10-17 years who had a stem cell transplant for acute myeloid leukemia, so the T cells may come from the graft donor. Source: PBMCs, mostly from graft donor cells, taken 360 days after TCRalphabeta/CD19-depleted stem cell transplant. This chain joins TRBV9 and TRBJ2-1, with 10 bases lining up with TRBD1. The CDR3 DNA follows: TGTGCCAGCAGCACTCCCGAGACAGGGGGCATCGATGAGCAGTTCTTC. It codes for CASSTPETGGIDEQFF.